Presented here are 8 T cell receptor beta chains from one specimen sequenced in a study of T cells in Graves' hyperthyroidism and ophthalmopathy. Researchers took RNA transcripts and amplified the TCR beta CDR3 regions from them. The study used the HTBI primer set for a first-round RT-PCR of the TCR CDR3. A single record per CDR3 protein comes from TCRdb applying MiXCR to the multiplex PCR reads. The table includes 400,000 to 500,000 distinct CDR3 sequences, under 15% detected once. Source material: blood. These receptors originate from a man aged 18-30 years with Graves' ophthalmopathy.

J is TRBJ1-1 and V is TRBV3-1, with a possible D match to TRBD1 (5 bases). The V end was cut by 0 bases, the J end by 10 bases, with 15 bases between. The CDR3 spans 14 residues. Germline-derived CDR1 and CDR2 are LGHDT and YNNKEL (reference sequence). The CDR3 DNA is TGTGCCAGCAGCCAAGACATCGGGGGGTCGGGAGCTTTCTTT. This sequence encodes CASSQDIGGSGAFF.

This clonotype was seen repeatedly, ten times or more. V usage is TRBV7-3 and J usage is TRBJ1-2; 8 bases agree with TRBD1. V shed 6 bases, J shed 6 bases, and the junction held 9 bases outside the gene matches. The CDR3 consists of 14 residues. CDR1 and CDR2 (germline): SGHTA, FQGTGA. CDR3 amino acids: CASSQSQGADGYTF. The CDR3 DNA follows: TGTGCCAGCAGTCAATCCCAGGGGGCTGATGGCTACACCTTC.

This clonotype was seen repeatedly, ten times or more. Written as DNA, the CDR3 is TGTGCCTGGAGGGGGGGCACAGATACGCAGTATTTT. Protein product: CAWRGGTDTQYF. This rearrangement joins TRBV30 to TRBJ2-3, with D perhaps assigned TRBD1 or TRBD2 (5 bases each). The CDR3 has 12 amino acids. The ends were cut back, 3 bases at V and 1 base at J, with 5 bases in the middle. The germline gives CDR1 GTSNPN, CDR2 SVGIG (reference sequence).

This clonotype was picked up many times. This sequence joins TRBV7-2 and TRBJ1-6; a weak D match, TRBD1 (5 bases). The CDR3 consists of 15 residues. V was cut by 2 bases and J by 9 bases, with 14 bases left in between. The germline CDR1 and CDR2 sequences are SGHTA and FQGNSA. CDR3 sequence reads: CTSSLFQGTGSPLHF. The CDR3 bases are TGTACCAGCAGCTTATTCCAGGGAACAGGTTCACCCCTCCACTTT.

This clonotype occurred a few times. The chain is built from TRBV6-1 and TRBJ2-2, with a tentative D call TRBD2 (6 bases). This CDR3 contains 15 residues. Trimming cost V 0 bases and J 5 bases, with 10 bases left between them. Germline CDR1 reads MNHNS; CDR2 reads SASEGT. DNA of the CDR3: TGTGCCAGCAGTGAAGCAGCGGGTGGAACCGGGGAGCTGTTTTTT. The encoded protein is CASSEAAGGTGELFF.

This clonotype was recorded at least ten times. The chain joins TRBV2 to TRBJ2-5; TRBD2 is a possible D gene (6 bases). The V and J ends lost 3 bases and 5 bases respectively, with 13 bases between them. Germline assignment: CDR1 SNHLY and CDR2 FYNNEI. The CDR3 consists of 14 residues. The CDR3 loop reads CASSENSGPETQYF. As DNA, the CDR3 is TGTGCCAGCAGTGAGAATAGCGGCCCCGAGACCCAGTACTTC.

This clonotype was detected many times. The CDR3 loop reads CASSLAFQRGPQETQYF. CDR3 coding DNA: TGTGCCAGCAGCTTAGCCTTCCAGCGGGGACCCCAAGAGACCCAGTACTTC. The chain employs TRBV7-2 and TRBJ2-5; 7 nucleotides agree with TRBD2. V was clipped by 0 bases and J by 1 base; unmatched bases: 8. The CDR3 runs to 17 residues. Germline V CDR1 and CDR2: SGHTA, FQGNSA.

The chain has TRBV6-1 and TRBJ1-5; maybe TRBD1 (5 bases). This CDR3 has 13 residues. Trimming cost V 6 bases and J 1 base, with 7 bases left between them. CDR1 and CDR2 from the germline V gene are MNHNS and SASEGT. The CDR3 DNA is TGTGCCAGCAGAGGGGCCAGCAATCAGCCCCAGCATTTT. Protein product: CASRGASNQPQHF.